Shown below are 27 T cell receptor beta chains from a single sample sequenced in a study of identical twins. TCRdb recomputed calls from the 5' RACE reads with MiXCR, one row per CDR3 protein. Seen here are about 920,000 distinct CDR3 sequences, roughly 12% observed once, and the top ten hold around 1.5%. The same sample was also studied in work on yellow fever vaccine responses in identical twins.

Sequenced: PBMCs. The origin of the receptors is a young woman in good health.

This clonotype was seen a single time. The chain uses TRBV2 and TRBJ2-2, with D uncertain. This CDR3 has 14 amino acids. CDR1 and CDR2 (germline): SNHLY, FYNNEI. V was cut by 3 bases and J by 5 bases, with 10 bases left in between. CDR3 region: CASSDLARTGELFF. The DNA of the CDR3 is TGTGCCAGCAGTGACCTTGCCCGAACCGGGGAGCTGTTTTTT.

A few counts support this clonotype. The genes are TRBV10-2 and TRBJ2-4; no reliable D call. V lost 4 bases and J 1 base, leaving 8 bases between the germline ends. CDR3 length equals 14 residues. Per germline, CDR1 WSHSY and CDR2 SAAADI. CDR3 DNA: TGCGCCAGCAGTGGGGATGGGGCCAAAAACATTCAGTACTTC. Translating gives CASSGDGAKNIQYF.

CDR3 in amino acids: CASREGYSNQPQHF. The CDR3 DNA sequence: TGTGCCAGCAGGGAGGGCTATAGCAATCAGCCCCAGCATTTT. The gene calls are TRBV2 and TRBJ1-5; D is ambiguous. This CDR3 is 14 amino acids long. Germline values: CDR1 SNHLY, CDR2 FYNNEI. V lost 6 bases, J lost 0 bases, and 9 bases lay in between.

This rearrangement joins TRBV19 to TRBJ2-1, with 12 bases fitting TRBD2. Germline lookup yields CDR1 LNHDA and CDR2 SQIVND (reference sequence). This CDR3 spans 15 amino acids. After removal of 3 bases from V and 5 bases from J, the junction contained 2 bases not matched to a gene. The CDR3 DNA is TGTGCCAGTAGTATCTGGACTAGCGGGAACAATGAGCAGTTCTTC. Protein product: CASSIWTSGNNEQFF.

This clonotype was seen repeatedly, ten times or more. This chain links TRBV12-3 or TRBV12-4 with TRBJ2-7; D is uncertain. V was cut by 5 bases and J by 3 bases, with 14 bases left in between. This CDR3 has 14 residues. This chain's CDR3 is CASSAPGPFYEQYF. CDR3 sequence (DNA): TGTGCCAGCAGTGCCCCCGGGCCCTTCTACGAGCAGTACTTC.

The sample holds a few counts of this clonotype. The gene calls are TRBV21-1 and TRBJ2-7; the listed D gene, TRBD1, was not tested against the DNA. TRBV21-1 is listed as a pseudogene. The CDR3 is made up of 12 amino acids. The CDR3 sequence: CASSKRQGEQYV. The CDR3 DNA reads as TGTGCCAGCAGCAAAAGACAGGGCGAGCAGTACGTC.

The V and J genes are TRBV12-3 or TRBV12-4 and TRBJ2-7, with 8 bases aligning to TRBD1. V gave up 6 bases and J gave up 4 bases; unmatched junction bases: 8. This CDR3 has 14 residues. Written as DNA, the CDR3 is TGTGCCAGCAGATCGCGGGACAGGTTATACGAGCAGTACTTC. It yields the protein CASRSRDRLYEQYF.

This clonotype was counted a few times. The V gene is TRBV6-1, the J gene TRBJ2-1, with no clear D. Germline loops: CDR1 MNHNS, CDR2 SASEGT. This CDR3 contains 15 residues. Trimming shortened V by 3 bases and J by 3 bases, and 12 bases separated the two germline ends. CDR3 nucleotide sequence: TGTGCCAGCAGTGACGATGGGCAGGACTACAATGAGCAGTTCTTC. Its protein product is CASSDDGQDYNEQFF.

This clonotype showed up many times. The chain joins TRBV12-3 or TRBV12-4 to TRBJ2-7; no firm D call. The CDR3 is 13 amino acids. With 1 base removed from V and 6 bases from J, the gap between germline ends came to 10 bases. The CDR3 loop reads CASSLGPIREQYF. The CDR3 DNA sequence: TGTGCCAGCAGTTTAGGACCGATCCGCGAGCAGTACTTC.

The J gene is TRBJ2-3, the V gene TRBV7-2; perhaps TRBD2 as D (6 bases). The germline gives CDR1 SGHTA, CDR2 FQGNSA. CDR3 length: 16 residues. Trimming removed 3 bases at V and 0 bases at J, with 13 bases between. The CDR3 region is CASSFLSGLSTDTQYF. CDR3 DNA: TGTGCCAGCAGCTTCCTTTCGGGACTTAGCACAGATACGCAGTATTTT.

This clonotype was counted a few times. The chain combines TRBV10-1 with TRBJ2-3; D not resolved. The germline CDR1 and CDR2 sequences are WNHNN and SYGVQD (reference sequence). The CDR3 has 15 residues. V was pared by 3 bases and J by 1 base, with 11 bases between. The CDR3 loop reads CASSDGSAGTDTQYF. CDR3 sequence (DNA): TGCGCCAGCAGTGATGGGTCAGCAGGCACAGATACGCAGTATTTT.

This clonotype was observed a few times. The CDR3, as DNA: TGTGCCAGTAGTATGGGCGGGGGCCTTAGCACAGATACGCAGTATTTT. Amino acid sequence: CASSMGGGLSTDTQYF. The chain has TRBV19 and TRBJ2-3; weak D call: TRBD2 (7 bases). The CDR3 sequence is 16 residues long. Trimming took off 3 bases at V and 0 bases at J, with 13 bases between the two ends. The germline V gene has CDR1 LNHDA and CDR2 SQIVND (reference sequence). Full variable domain (rest looked up from reference TRBV19 and TRBJ2-3): DGGITQSPKYLFRKEGQNVTLSCEQNLNHDAMYWYRQDPGQGLRLIYYSQIVNDFQKGDIAEGYSVSREKKESFPLTVTSAQKNPTAFYLCASSMGGGLSTDTQYFGPGTRLTVL.

This clonotype was observed a few times. The chain combines TRBV6-5 with TRBJ1-1; possible D gene TRBD1, 5 bases. Germline V gives CDR1 MNHEY, CDR2 SVGAGI. The CDR3 has 13 residues. Between the trimmed V and J ends, which lost 0 bases and 5 bases, there was a span of 7 bases. The CDR3 spells CASSYSWGTEAFF. The CDR3 nucleotides read TGTGCCAGCAGTTACTCTTGGGGGACTGAAGCTTTCTTT.

This clonotype came up a few times. The chain joins TRBV7-8 to TRBJ2-2; TRBD1 agrees at 9 bases. With 2 bases clipped from V and 5 bases from J, the junction kept 9 bases outside the gene matches. Germline CDR1 reads SGHVS; CDR2 reads FQNEAQ. The CDR3 consists of 17 residues. This CDR3 is CASSLQLQGARTGELFF. Here the CDR3 DNA reads TGTGCCAGCAGCTTACAGCTACAGGGGGCGCGAACCGGGGAGCTGTTTTTT. Combining the CDR3 with reference TRBV7-8 and TRBJ2-2 gives the whole variable domain GAGVSQSPRYKVAKRGQDVALRCDPISGHVSLFWYQQALGQGPEFLTYFQNEAQLDKSGLPSDRFFAERPEGSVSTLKIQRTQQEDSAVYLCASSLQLQGARTGELFFGEGSRLTVL.

This clonotype was observed a handful of times. This chain links TRBV20-1 with TRBJ2-1; D call uncertain. Trimming removed 3 bases at V and 8 bases at J, with 11 bases between. Germline V gene data show CDR1 as DFQATT and CDR2 as SNEGSKA (reference sequence). The CDR3 runs to 12 residues. The CDR3 DNA follows: TGCAGTGCTAGGGACCTTTTGGATGAGCAGTTCTTC. As protein: CSARDLLDEQFF.

The rearrangement uses TRBV28 and TRBJ2-4, with 9 positions matching TRBD2. The CDR3 has 17 amino acids. Trimming removed 4 bases from V and 2 bases from J; junction bases left unmatched: 9. In germline, CDR1 is MDHEN, CDR2 SYDVKM. CDR3 DNA: TGTGCCAGCAGTTGGGTAGCGGGAGTGGGGACCAAAAACATTCAGTACTTC. Protein: CASSWVAGVGTKNIQYF.

This chain joins TRBV20-1 and TRBJ2-1; TRBD2 agrees at 10 bases. Trimming at V came to 1 base and at J to 6 bases, leaving 3 bases not matched to a gene. The CDR3 contains 14 residues. Germline lookup yields CDR1 DFQATT and CDR2 SNEGSKA (reference sequence). CDR3 sequence reads: CSARGTSGLNEQFF. In DNA, the CDR3 is TGCAGTGCTAGAGGGACTAGCGGACTCAATGAGCAGTTCTTC.

The rearrangement uses TRBV6-5 and TRBJ1-1, with D possibly TRBD1 on 6 matching bases. V shed 2 bases and J shed 6 bases, with 10 bases lying between them. This CDR3 is built from 13 residues. The germline V gene has CDR1 MNHEY and CDR2 SVGAGI. The CDR3 here is CASSYGQWAEAFF. In DNA, the CDR3 is TGTGCCAGCAGTTACGGACAGTGGGCTGAAGCTTTCTTT.

The gene calls are TRBV15 and TRBJ1-1; D remains unclear. Trimming stripped 5 bases from V and 0 bases from J, with 13 bases between. Germline V gives CDR1 LNHNV, CDR2 YYDKDF (reference sequence). The CDR3 loop spans 15 amino acids. CDR3 nucleotides: TGTGCCACCAGCCCTCAACACCAGGTGAACACTGAAGCTTTCTTT. Translating gives CATSPQHQVNTEAFF.

This clonotype was seen more than once but under ten times. The chain couples TRBV2 to TRBJ2-5, with D unclear. The CDR3 spans 16 residues. The V gene's germline CDR1 is SNHLY and CDR2 FYNNEI. V gave up 0 bases and J gave up 4 bases, with 15 bases separating them. CDR3 DNA sequence: TGTGCCAGCAGTGAAGCAGGTCAGCCTACGGGAGAGACCCAGTACTTC. Encoded protein: CASSEAGQPTGETQYF. The full variable domain, rest sourced from reference TRBV2 and TRBJ2-5, is EPEVTQTPSHQVTQMGQEVILRCVPISNHLYFYWYRQILGQKVEFLVSFYNNEISEKSEIFDDQFSVERPDGSNFTLKIRSTKLEDSAMYFCASSEAGQPTGETQYFGPGTRLLVL.

The gene calls are TRBV6-5 and TRBJ1-4; D remains ambiguous. This CDR3 is built from 14 residues. CDR1 and CDR2 from the germline V gene are MNHEY and SVGAGI. V lost 5 bases, J lost 4 bases, and 11 bases lay in between. The CDR3 DNA sequence: TGTGCCAGCAGTAACGGCCGGGATAATGAAAAACTGTTTTTT. Translation gives CASSNGRDNEKLFF.

The rearrangement uses TRBV4-1 and TRBJ1-2; D is unclear. Germline-derived CDR1 and CDR2 are MGHRA and YSYEKL. The CDR3 loop spans 15 amino acids. V gave up 0 bases and J gave up 7 bases, with 15 bases separating them. The CDR3 spells CASSQEGASSRGYTF. DNA of the CDR3: TGCGCCAGCAGCCAAGAAGGAGCCAGTTCGCGTGGCTACACCTTC.

This clonotype was observed a handful of times. V and J are TRBV28 and TRBJ2-4; D might be TRBD1 (6 bases). The CDR3 covers 16 residues. V lost 7 bases to trimming and J lost 0 bases, with 16 bases between them. Per the germline V gene, CDR1 is MDHEN and CDR2 is SYDVKM. The CDR3 DNA follows: TGTGCCAGCACTCAACAGGGATCGGTAGCCAAAAACATTCAGTACTTC. This gives the protein CASTQQGSVAKNIQYF.

The genes are TRBV12-3 or TRBV12-4 and TRBJ1-5; 10 bases fit TRBD1. The CDR3 runs to 14 residues. The J segment lost 5 bases and the V segment lost 6 bases, leaving 4 bases of the junction unmatched. CDR3 nucleotides: TGTGCCAGCAGCAACGGGACAGGGGATCAGCCCCAGCATTTT. This gives the protein CASSNGTGDQPQHF.

The chain carries TRBV7-2 and TRBJ2-1, with D possibly matching TRBD1 (5 bases). V lost 8 bases and J lost 6, with 11 bases in between. The CDR3 spans 12 residues. Germline CDR1 reads SGHTA; CDR2 reads FQGNSA. The CDR3 DNA sequence: TGTGCCAGCGGTAACCAGGGCAATGAGCAGTTCTTC. The encoded protein is CASGNQGNEQFF.

The V gene is TRBV7-6, the J gene TRBJ2-1, with a possible D match to TRBD2 (6 bases). This CDR3 has 15 residues. Between the trimmed V and J ends, which lost 3 bases and 10 bases, there was a span of 19 bases. CDR1 is SGHVS, CDR2 FNYEAQ, per germline. CDR3: CASSFTGDQSGEQFF. The CDR3 DNA sequence: TGTGCCAGCAGCTTTACGGGAGATCAATCCGGGGAGCAGTTCTTC.

This clonotype was detected a few times. The genes are TRBV12-3 or TRBV12-4 and TRBJ2-5; TRBD1 matches at 9 bases. J lost 1 base, V lost 4 bases, and 16 bases had no gene match. The length of the CDR3 is 19 residues. CDR3 sequence: CASSSLVNRDRVGQETQYF. The CDR3 DNA reads TGTGCCAGCAGTTCCTTAGTTAACCGGGACAGGGTGGGCCAAGAGACCCAGTACTTC.